This T cell receptor beta chain was identified in a study of PD-L1 blockade in urothelial cancer. Turning to the study itself: Blood was evaluated 3 weeks (second dose) and 6 weeks after therapy began. The study recovered a median of roughly 140,000 T cells per blood sample.

The time point: peripheral blood 6 weeks after treatment start. Pretreatment and on-treatment blood mononuclear cell samples were taken, totaling between 1 and 8 time points per patient. A spike-in of synthetic TCR analog templates was added to each PCR. Some clones are missing from TCRdb's copy, which holds only in-frame ones; the method was immunoSEQ multiplex PCR. Seen here are more than 45,000 clones, approximately 86% observed once, and the top ten hold about 10%. The CDR3 runs to 15 residues. Trimming removed 6 bases from V and 3 bases from J, with 17 bases in between. Germline values: CDR1 MDHEN, CDR2 SYDVKM.

This sequence was found in a man in his 60s with urothelial cancer. The source was PBMCs, collected around atezolizumab (anti-PD-L1) treatment. The V and J genes are TRBV28 and TRBJ1-2; the D gene is possibly TRBD1 (6 bases). This chain's CDR3 is CASRPKGVLYYGYTF. The CDR3 nucleotides read TGTGCCAGCAGGCCTAAGGGGGTCTTATACTATGGCTACACCTTC.